This TCR beta chain was identified during a study of T cell changes during pregnancy in multiple sclerosis. The protocol was immunoSEQ multiplex PCR, while the TCRdb copy is restricted to in-frame clones and leaves out a portion. This sample carries some 60,000 clones, 93% of them seen once, and the ten largest clones take about 1.7%. This receptor was taken from a female donor with multiple sclerosis, enrolled in a pregnancy study. Material: peripheral blood, obtained after pregnancy.

In DNA form, the CDR3 reads TGTGCCAGCAGTACTCTCTTGGACAGGAAAGGCAATCAGCCCCAGCATTTT. Its translation: CASSTLLDRKGNQPQHF. J is TRBJ1-5 and V is TRBV25-1; 7 bases fit TRBD1. V shed 5 bases and J 2 bases; nucleotides not matched to a gene: 12. This CDR3 has 17 residues. The germline gives CDR1 MGHDK, CDR2 SYGVNS.